Listed here are 19 T cell receptor beta chains from one sample, sequenced in a study of blood T cell repertoires in COVID-19. TCRdb's table, derived via immunoSEQ multiplex PCR, lists solely in-frame clones and lacks some. The table includes roughly 200,000 clones, around 88% detected once. Sequencing input: peripheral blood. These receptors all stem from a man aged 18 to 35 with active or convalescent COVID-19.

The V and J genes are TRBV20-1 and TRBJ1-1; D unresolved. The germline V gene encodes CDR1 DFQATT and CDR2 SNEGSKA (reference sequence). V gave up 5 bases and J gave up 8 bases, with 12 bases separating them. This CDR3 has 11 amino acids. The CDR3 nucleotides are TGCAGTGCTCGGAGCGCGCCCGAAGCTTTCTTT. It encodes CSARSAPEAFF.

This chain links TRBV9 with TRBJ2-3; D is possibly TRBD2 (6 bases). CDR1 is SGDLS and CDR2 is YYNGEE in the germline V gene. V was clipped by 4 bases and J by 2 bases, with 20 bases between them. This CDR3 spans 17 amino acids. CDR3 loop: CASSRKAWGDATDTQYF. The CDR3 DNA follows: TGTGCCAGCAGCCGTAAGGCGTGGGGGGACGCCACAGATACGCAGTATTTT.

This clone was recorded once. The chain has TRBV10-3 and TRBJ2-7; 10 nucleotides align to TRBD2. J lost 4 bases, V lost 7 bases, and 7 bases had no gene match. CDR3 length: 14 residues. The V gene's germline CDR1 is ENHRY and CDR2 SYGVKD. CDR3 amino acids: CAITGASGSYEQYF. In nucleotides, the CDR3 is TGTGCCATCACGGGGGCTAGCGGGAGTTACGAGCAGTACTTC.

In DNA, the CDR3 is TGTGCCAGTAGTATAGTGCTAGCGGGACTCTTAACAGACATTCAGTACTTC. Translation gives CASSIVLAGLLTDIQYF. This rearrangement joins TRBV19 to TRBJ2-4; 9 nucleotides line up with TRBD2. Germline CDR1 is LNHDA and CDR2 is SQIVND (reference sequence). The CDR3 is 17 residues long. V lost 1 base to trimming and J lost 8 bases; unmatched junction nucleotides: 12.

The rearrangement joins TRBV4-1 to TRBJ1-5; no clear D gene. The CDR3 is 13 amino acids. V gave up 0 bases and J gave up 7 bases, with 7 bases separating them. The germline gives CDR1 MGHRA, CDR2 YSYEKL. The CDR3 DNA is TGCGCCAGCAGCCAAGACAGTTGGCAGCCCCAGCATTTT. Translated: CASSQDSWQPQHF.

There are a few counts of this clone. The rearrangement uses TRBV29-1 and TRBJ2-7, with TRBD1 matching 7 bases. The CDR3 is 15 amino acids. Germline CDR1 and CDR2: SQVTM and ANQGSEA. The V gene end was trimmed by 3 bases and the J gene end by 2 bases; junction bases not matched to a gene: 10. In DNA form, the CDR3 reads TGCAGCGTTGATTCGTCAAGGGGACAGACCTACGAGCAGTACTTC. The encoded protein is CSVDSSRGQTYEQYF.

The chain employs TRBV27 and TRBJ1-2; 7 nucleotides line up with TRBD1. Germline lookup yields CDR1 MNHEY and CDR2 SMNVEV (reference sequence). Trimming took 5 bases from V and 7 from J; bases not matched to a gene: 7. This CDR3 spans 13 amino acids. This chain's CDR3 is CASSNTGAAGYTF. CDR3 bases: TGTGCCAGCAGTAATACAGGGGCGGCTGGCTACACCTTC.

The rearrangement links TRBV6-5 to TRBJ2-1, with 7 nucleotides matching TRBD2. The CDR3 length is 15 residues. CDR1 is MNHEY and CDR2 is SVGAGI in the germline V gene. V lost 2 bases and J lost 9; bases outside the gene matches: 10. The CDR3: CASSYGAGGSGEQFF. The CDR3 bases are TGTGCCAGCAGTTACGGGGCGGGCGGGAGCGGTGAGCAGTTCTTC.

The V gene is TRBV7-9, the J gene TRBJ1-2; D may be TRBD1 (6 bases). Between the trimmed V and J ends, which lost 5 bases and 10 bases, there was a span of 20 bases. The CDR3 totals 14 residues. The germline V gene has CDR1 SEHNR and CDR2 FQNEAQ (reference sequence). CDR3 protein: CASSAGQKAANYTF. CDR3 DNA: TGTGCCAGCAGCGCCGGACAGAAAGCGGCGAACTACACCTTC.

V gene TRBV19 combines with J gene TRBJ1-5, with 8 positions matching TRBD1. This CDR3 has 16 amino acids. Trimming at V came to 4 bases and at J to 3 bases, leaving 8 bases not matched to a gene. CDR1 is LNHDA and CDR2 is SQIVND in the germline V gene (reference sequence). The CDR3 DNA follows: TGTGCCAGTAGTACACTGACAGGGGACTTCAATCAGCCCCAGCATTTT. Translated: CASSTLTGDFNQPQHF.

The rearrangement links TRBV28 to TRBJ1-2; TRBD1 matches 7 bases. With 6 bases clipped from V and 3 bases from J, the junction kept 4 bases outside the gene matches. The CDR3 is 13 amino acids. Germline V lookup: CDR1 MDHEN, CDR2 SYDVKM. CDR3 bases: TGTGCCAGCAGAGGAACAGGGGACTATGGCTACACCTTC. Translating gives CASRGTGDYGYTF.

V is TRBV4-1 and J is TRBJ2-3; 9 bases line up with TRBD1. Germline loops: CDR1 MGHRA, CDR2 YSYEKL. V shed 1 base and J 0 bases; nucleotides not matched to a gene: 5. This CDR3 is 17 amino acids long. In DNA form, the CDR3 reads TGCGCCAGCAGCCAAGGAGCCGGGACAGGGAGCACAGATACGCAGTATTTT. It codes for CASSQGAGTGSTDTQYF.

The V call is TRBV2, the J call TRBJ1-2; 8 bases are shared with TRBD1. This CDR3 has 15 residues. Germline V CDR1 and CDR2: SNHLY, FYNNEI. The ends lost 4 bases at V and 2 bases at J; junction bases unmatched: 6. The CDR3 here is CASSARTGLNYGYTF. The CDR3, as DNA: TGTGCCAGCAGTGCCCGGACAGGGCTCAACTATGGCTACACCTTC.

The CDR3 nucleotides are TGTGCCAGCAGTCCTAGCGGGAGTGGCAGTGAGCAGTTCTTC. Its protein product is CASSPSGSGSEQFF. This chain links TRBV28 with TRBJ2-1; 10 bases are a match to TRBD2. In germline, CDR1 is MDHEN, CDR2 SYDVKM. CDR3 length: 14 amino acids. After removal of 5 bases from V and 9 bases from J, the junction contained 7 bases not matched to a gene.

This chain links TRBV28 with TRBJ1-5; maybe TRBD1 (5 bases). Germline-derived CDR1 and CDR2 are MDHEN and SYDVKM. This CDR3 contains 17 residues. Trimming removed 4 bases from V and 1 base from J, with 17 bases in between. CDR3 region: CASSSPSGDVSNQPQHF. In DNA form, the CDR3 reads TGTGCCAGCAGTTCCCCTTCGGGGGACGTGAGCAATCAGCCCCAGCATTTT.

This sequence joins TRBV7-8 and TRBJ2-1, with 8 bases lining up with TRBD1. Germline assignment: CDR1 SGHVS and CDR2 FQNEAQ. The CDR3 is 16 amino acids. J was trimmed by 11 bases and V by 4 bases; bases with no gene match: 16. CDR3 amino acids: CASSSNHPRTGTKQFF. CDR3 DNA: TGTGCCAGCAGCTCCAACCACCCGCGGACAGGGACCAAGCAGTTCTTC.

V is TRBV5-4 and J is TRBJ2-3; D not certain. The CDR3 spans 12 residues. Germline values: CDR1 SGHNT, CDR2 YYREEE (reference sequence). Trimming removed 2 bases at V and 4 bases at J, with 5 bases between. The CDR3 nucleotides read TGTGCCAGCAGCTTAATCTCAGATACGCAGTATTTT. This codes for CASSLISDTQYF.

The genes are TRBV5-5 and TRBJ1-5; D remains unclear. Trimming removed 0 bases from V and 3 bases from J, with 4 bases in between. The CDR3 extends over 13 amino acids. Germline loops: CDR1 SGHKS, CDR2 YYEKEE (reference sequence). This chain's CDR3 is CASSLDFNQPQHF. CDR3 DNA sequence: TGTGCCAGCAGCTTGGACTTCAATCAGCCCCAGCATTTT.

The CDR3 spells CASSLTRGVDQPQHF. The CDR3 DNA sequence: TGTGCCAGTAGTCTAACCAGGGGGGTAGATCAGCCCCAGCATTTT. This chain connects TRBV19 to TRBJ1-5, with 7 bases that match TRBD1. The CDR3 contains 15 residues. V trimming: 5 bases; J trimming: 5 bases; junction bases outside the gene matches: 9. The germline CDR1 and CDR2 sequences are LNHDA and SQIVND (reference sequence). Together with reference TRBV19 and TRBJ1-5, the CDR3 gives the full variable domain: DGGITQSPKYLFRKEGQNVTLSCEQNLNHDAMYWYRQDPGQGLRLIYYSQIVNDFQKGDIAEGYSVSREKKESFPLTVTSAQKNPTAFYLCASSLTRGVDQPQHFGDGTRLSIL.